This T cell receptor (beta chain) was observed in a study of preoperative IRX-2 immunotherapy in early breast cancer (dated by TCRdb to between 2018 and 2021). Libraries were made using the immunoSEQ multiplex PCR assay. Drawn from immuneACCESS, this table holds only the in-frame rearrangements with V and J called that TCRdb kept. Clones are partly lost; checked studies trace under half to an unresolved V gene and leave the rest unexplained. The sample table holds 40,000 to 50,000 clones, of which roughly 80% were seen once. The top ten constitute roughly 1.2% of the sample. For CDR1 and CDR2, the germline V gene (reference sequence) lists SSHAT and FNYEAQ. At the junction V is shortened by 3 bases and J by 2 bases, with 11 bases in between. The CDR3 goes from the cysteine to the phenylalanine over 15 residues. Only CDR3 DNA is held: 45 bases, read in frame from base 1. Per the publication, the treatment or condition label means: preoperative locoregional IRX-2 cytokine immunotherapy. The samples were obtained from a phase Ib study that tested preoperative, locoregional IRX-2 cytokine immunotherapy designed to prime immune responses. Before surgery, IRX-2 was given to the donors, who were patients with early-stage breast cancer.

Regarding this clone: There is no known antigen for this receptor. No base quality information exists; no much larger clone differs at one position.

The chain is encoded by TRBV7-7 joined to TRBJ1-5; a weak D assignment points to TRBD1 (5 bases agree). The source was tumor tissue, collected after IRX-2 immunotherapy. The source of this sequence is a human donor with breast cancer. The base sequence is TGTGCCAGCAGCTTGGCGGGGGTCGGCAATCAGCCCCAGCATTTT. Its translation is CASSLAGVGNQPQHF.